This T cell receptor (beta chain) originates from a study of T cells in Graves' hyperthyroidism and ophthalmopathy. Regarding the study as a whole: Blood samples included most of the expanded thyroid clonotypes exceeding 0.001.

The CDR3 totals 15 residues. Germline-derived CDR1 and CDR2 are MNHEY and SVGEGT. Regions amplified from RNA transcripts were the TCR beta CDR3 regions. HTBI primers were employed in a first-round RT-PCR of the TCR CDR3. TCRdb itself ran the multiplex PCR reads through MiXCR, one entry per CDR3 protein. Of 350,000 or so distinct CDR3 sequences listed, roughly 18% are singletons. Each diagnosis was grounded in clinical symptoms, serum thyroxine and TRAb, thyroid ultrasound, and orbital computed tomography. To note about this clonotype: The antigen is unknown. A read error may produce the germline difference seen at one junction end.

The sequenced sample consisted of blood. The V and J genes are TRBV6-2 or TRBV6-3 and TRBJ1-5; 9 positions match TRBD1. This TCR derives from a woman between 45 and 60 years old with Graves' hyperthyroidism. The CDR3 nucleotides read TGTGCCAGCGCCGACAGGGGGATGAGCAGTCAGCCCCAGCATTTT. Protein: CASADRGMSSQPQHF.